The present T cell receptor (beta chain) was sequenced within a study of blood T cell repertoires in COVID-19. Germline V gives CDR1 MNHEY, CDR2 SMNVEV (reference sequence). V shed 5 bases and J 5 bases; nucleotides not matched to a gene: 11. This CDR3 is built from 16 residues. Sequencing used immunoSEQ multiplex PCR; TCRdb keeps in-frame clones, though not all of them. The sample has over 60,000 clones; around 89% are singletons. The origin of this receptor is an elderly woman with active COVID-19. This chain uses TRBV27 with TRBJ2-5, with 10 bases identical to TRBD2. The sequencing input was peripheral blood. CDR3 loop: CASSIFPSGSGETQYF. The CDR3 region has the DNA TGTGCCAGCAGTATCTTCCCTAGCGGGAGCGGGGAGACCCAGTACTTC.